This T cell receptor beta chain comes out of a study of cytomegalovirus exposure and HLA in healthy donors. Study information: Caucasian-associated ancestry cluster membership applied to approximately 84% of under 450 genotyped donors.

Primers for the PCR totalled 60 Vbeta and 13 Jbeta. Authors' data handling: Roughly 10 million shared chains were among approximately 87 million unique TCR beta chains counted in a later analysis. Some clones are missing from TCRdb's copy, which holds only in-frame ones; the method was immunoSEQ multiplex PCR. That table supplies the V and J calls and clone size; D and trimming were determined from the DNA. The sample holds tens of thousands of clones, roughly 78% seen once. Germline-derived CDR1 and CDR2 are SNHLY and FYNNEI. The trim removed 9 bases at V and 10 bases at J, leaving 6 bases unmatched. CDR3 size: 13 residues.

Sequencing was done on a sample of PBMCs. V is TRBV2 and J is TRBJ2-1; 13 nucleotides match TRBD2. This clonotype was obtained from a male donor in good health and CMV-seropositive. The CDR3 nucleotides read TGTGCCAGTACTAGCGGGAGGGAGGGAGAGCAGTTCTTC. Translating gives CASTSGREGEQFF.